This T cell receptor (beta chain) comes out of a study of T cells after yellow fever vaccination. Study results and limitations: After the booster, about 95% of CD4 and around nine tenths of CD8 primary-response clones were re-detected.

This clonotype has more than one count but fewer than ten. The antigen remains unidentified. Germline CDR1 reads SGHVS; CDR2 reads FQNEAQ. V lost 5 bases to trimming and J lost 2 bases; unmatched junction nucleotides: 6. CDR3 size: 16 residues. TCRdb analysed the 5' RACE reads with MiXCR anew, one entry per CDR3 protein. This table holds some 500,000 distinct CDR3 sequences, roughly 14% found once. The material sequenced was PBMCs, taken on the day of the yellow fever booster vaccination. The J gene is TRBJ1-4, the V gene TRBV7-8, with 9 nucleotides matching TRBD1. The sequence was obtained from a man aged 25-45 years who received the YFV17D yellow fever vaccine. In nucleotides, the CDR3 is TGTGCCAGCAGCGACCGGACAGGGGCGACTAATGAAAAACTGTTTTTT. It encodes CASSDRTGATNEKLFF.